The following is a T cell receptor beta chain sequence with its context. Its matching antigen is unknown. Assay used: immunoSEQ multiplex PCR; TCRdb lists only in-frame clones, some missing. The sample includes about 3,600 clones, 84% of them seen just once. The sample originates from a study of somatic mutations in cytotoxic T cells in rheumatoid arthritis. About the research overall: Certain V beta antibody-stained T-cell populations, V beta1+ cells sequenced for TCRB among them, were flow-sorted to nearly 100% purity. Overall study findings and caveats: Comparison of CD8+ T-cell clonality between rheumatoid arthritis patients and age-matched healthy controls yielded no significant difference.

Positively selected by magnetic beads, CD4+ and CD8+ cells were purity-checked by flow cytometry. Material for sequencing was CD8+ T cells sorted from blood. The sequence was collected from a man aged 35 to 55 with rheumatoid arthritis.

The DNA of the CDR3 is TGTGCCTGGACACCGGGGGCCTACGAGCAGTACTTC. It encodes CAWTPGAYEQYF. This rearrangement joins TRBV30 to TRBJ2-7; weak D call: TRBD2 (6 bases). The V end lost 4 bases, the J end lost 2 bases, and 9 bases lay between the germline ends. Germline V gives CDR1 GTSNPN, CDR2 SVGIG (reference sequence). This CDR3 has 12 amino acids.